This TCR beta chain stems from a study of shared clonotypes between healthy human individuals. Broader study findings: When compared with the clonotypes that were shared by all four sorted-subset donors, the non-shared clonotypes turned out to have lower generation probabilities.

Here immunoSEQ multiplex PCR was the method, and the copy in TCRdb shows in-frame clones only, minus some. The table has a few million clones, approximately 95% seen once. As for this clone: Its specificity is not known.

The sequence derives from a man aged 18 to 30 in good health. Some clones in this sample may be carry-over from other donors' samples. Sequenced material: naive CD4+ T cells from PBMCs. The subset here: CD45RA+ positively selected.

Written as DNA, the CDR3 is TGTGCCAGCAGCACGGCCCTCCCTGATGTGGCCCAGTACTTC. Residues: CASSTALPDVAQYF. The V and J genes are TRBV21-1 and TRBJ2-5. TRBV21-1 is recorded as a pseudogene. The CDR3 has 14 amino acids.